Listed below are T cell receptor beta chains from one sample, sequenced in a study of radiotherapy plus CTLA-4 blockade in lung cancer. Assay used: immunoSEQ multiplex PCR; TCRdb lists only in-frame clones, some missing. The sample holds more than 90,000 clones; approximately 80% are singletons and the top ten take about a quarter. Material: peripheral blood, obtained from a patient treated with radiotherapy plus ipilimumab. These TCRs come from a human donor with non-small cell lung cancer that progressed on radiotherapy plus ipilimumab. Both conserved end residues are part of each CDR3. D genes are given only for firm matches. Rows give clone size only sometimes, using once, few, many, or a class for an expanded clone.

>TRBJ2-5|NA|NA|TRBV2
CASSRADLDKETQYF
TGTGCCAGCAGTCGGGCGGATCTAGACAAAGAGACCCAGTACTTC
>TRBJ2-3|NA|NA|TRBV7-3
CASSFRDRTDTQYF
TGTGCCAGCAGCTTTCGCGACCGCACAGATACGCAGTATTTT
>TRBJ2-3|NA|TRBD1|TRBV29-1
CSVETGTEHTDTQYF
TGCAGCGTCGAAACCGGGACAGAGCACACAGATACGCAGTATTTT
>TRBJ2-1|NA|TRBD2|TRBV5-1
CASSWNSGSTYEQFF
TGCGCCAGCAGCTGGAATAGCGGGAGTACGTATGAGCAGTTCTTC
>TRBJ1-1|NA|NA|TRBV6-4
CASSASLNTEAFF
TGTGCCAGCAGCGCCAGTTTGAACACTGAAGCTTTCTTT
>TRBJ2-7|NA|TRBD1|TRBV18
CASSPKNQGATYEQYF
TGTGCCAGCTCACCCAAAAATCAGGGGGCTACGTACGAGCAGTACTTC
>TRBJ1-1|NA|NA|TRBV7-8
CASSLGRLNTEAFF
TGTGCCAGCAGCTTAGGCAGATTGAACACTGAAGCTTTCTTT
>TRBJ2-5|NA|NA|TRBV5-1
CASSLEGRETQYF
TGCGCCAGCAGCTTGGAAGGGCGAGAGACCCAGTACTTC
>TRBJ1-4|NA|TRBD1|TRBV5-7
CASSIQTGANEKLFF
TGTGCCAGCAGCATACAGACAGGGGCTAATGAAAAACTGTTTTTT
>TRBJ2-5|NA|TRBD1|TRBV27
CASSLSQGAQETQYF
TGTGCCAGCAGTTTATCCCAGGGGGCTCAAGAGACCCAGTACTTC
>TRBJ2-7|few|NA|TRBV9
CASSVAPSYEQYF
TGTGCCAGCAGCGTAGCCCCCTCCTACGAGCAGTACTTC
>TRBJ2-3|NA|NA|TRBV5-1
CASSHLADTQYF
TGCGCCAGCAGCCATCTTGCAGATACGCAGTATTTT
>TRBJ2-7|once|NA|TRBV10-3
CAISEQEQYEQYF
TGTGCCATCAGTGAACAGGAGCAATACGAGCAGTACTTC
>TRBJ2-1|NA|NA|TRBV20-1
CSASPSDEQFF
TGCAGTGCTAGTCCGTCTGATGAGCAGTTCTTC